The clone carrying this T cell receptor (beta chain) was picked up many times. No antigen is known for it. The data stem from a study of T cells after yellow fever vaccination. Study-wide results and caveats: Most clones from primary vaccination resurfaced after the booster (approximately 97% CD4, over 85% CD8).

For TCR, cDNA came from 5'RACE template switching, which added a universal primer site and UMIs. TCRdb used MiXCR to reprocess the 5' RACE reads, holding one entry per CDR3 protein. Among fewer than 150,000 distinct CDR3 sequences, 7.7% were seen once, and the ten largest hold under 0.85%. V was shortened by 5 bases and J by 2 bases, with 18 bases between the two germline ends. CDR3 length equals 16 residues. In germline, CDR1 is MNHNS, CDR2 SASEGT. This TCR was recovered from a man aged 25 to 45 who received the YFV17D yellow fever vaccine. The chain combines TRBV6-1 with TRBJ2-5; D assignment may be TRBD1 or TRBD2 (6 bases each). Sequencing was performed on CD4+ T cells sorted from PBMCs, taken 5 days after the yellow fever booster vaccination. CDR3 DNA sequence: TGTGCCAGCAGTCTCCTTGGCCGGGGGCGTCAAGAGACCCAGTACTTC. Translated, it gives CASSLLGRGRQETQYF.